Listed below are T cell receptor beta chains from one sample, sequenced in a study of OX40 agonist ivuxolimab in advanced cancers. Some clones are missing from TCRdb's copy, which holds only in-frame ones; the method was immunoSEQ multiplex PCR. The table lists roughly 49,000 clones, just over 85% of them singletons. Sequences were derived from CD4+ or CD8+ T cells sorted from blood, sampled in a trial of the OX40 agonist ivuxolimab. These receptors were collected from an adult with an advanced solid tumor such as melanoma, head and neck, liver or kidney cancer. The CDR3 runs from the conserved cysteine through the conserved F or W. D genes are given only for firm matches. Expanded clones get a size class; other rows say once, few or many, or leave the size out.

TRBV19	-	-	TRBJ1-5	CASRGQAGSNQPQHF	TGTGCCAGTAGAGGGCAGGCCGGGAGCAATCAGCCCCAGCATTTT
TRBV29-1	-	few	TRBJ2-1	CSVEVASGPYNEQFF	TGCAGCGTTGAAGTCGCCTCCGGTCCCTACAATGAGCAGTTCTTC
TRBV7-2	TRBD2	once	TRBJ2-1	CASSPPGLAGAEEQFF	TGTGCCAGCAGCCCCCCGGGACTAGCGGGAGCGGAGGAGCAGTTCTTC
TRBV9	TRBD1	-	TRBJ1-2	CASSVARDRGNYGYTF	TGTGCCAGCAGCGTAGCCCGGGACAGGGGAAACTATGGCTACACCTTC
TRBV30	TRBD1	-	TRBJ1-2	CAWSSRDRGQVYGYTF	TGTGCCTGGAGTTCCCGGGACAGGGGGCAGGTCTATGGCTACACCTTC
TRBV28	-	once	TRBJ1-2	CASRPEVGADYGYTF	TGTGCCAGCAGGCCAGAGGTGGGCGCAGACTATGGCTACACCTTC
TRBV5-1	-	-	TRBJ2-3	CASRLTGSTDTQYF	TGCGCCAGCAGATTAACAGGCAGCACAGATACGCAGTATTTT
TRBV29-1	-	-	TRBJ2-1	CSGDTGRLYNEQFF	TGCAGCGGGGATACGGGACGGCTATACAATGAGCAGTTCTTC
TRBV28	TRBD1	-	TRBJ2-7	CASSSPPTGPEQYF	TGTGCCAGCAGTTCCCCACCGACAGGGCCCGAGCAGTACTTC
TRBV15	-	-	TRBJ2-5	CATSRDPRADETQYF	TGTGCCACCAGCAGAGATCCCAGGGCCGATGAGACCCAGTACTTC
TRBV7-9	-	-	TRBJ1-4	CASSLPRQVGDEKLFF	TGTGCCAGCAGCTTACCTCGACAGGTTGGTGATGAAAAACTGTTTTTT
TRBV6-5	-	-	TRBJ2-1	CASSDSRSNEQFF	TGTGCCAGCAGTGACTCCCGGTCGAATGAGCAGTTCTTC
TRBV27	TRBD2	-	TRBJ2-2	CAGSGTSIGELFF	TGTGCCGGCAGCGGGACTAGCATCGGGGAGCTGTTTTTT
TRBV6-5	-	-	TRBJ1-2	CASSFGQSLSNYGYTF	TGTGCCAGCAGTTTCGGACAATCCCTCTCTAACTATGGCTACACCTTC
TRBV27	-	-	TRBJ2-3	CASSLGGGGFYTDTQYF	TGTGCCAGCAGTTTAGGAGGCGGGGGCTTTTACACAGATACGCAGTATTTT
TRBV7-2	-	once	TRBJ2-7	CASSLDSGSYEQYF	TGTGCCAGCAGCTTAGACTCGGGCTCCTACGAGCAGTACTTC
TRBV28	-	-	TRBJ1-1	CASRTPSEGNTEAFF	TGTGCCAGCAGAACTCCATCGGAAGGAAACACTGAAGCTTTCTTT
TRBV4-3	-	-	TRBJ1-3	CASSLDPQVSGNTIYF	TGCGCCAGCAGTCTGGACCCACAAGTCTCTGGAAACACCATATATTTT
TRBV11-2	-	-	TRBJ1-1	CASSLAGANTEAFF	TGTGCCAGCAGCTTAGCAGGGGCGAACACTGAAGCTTTCTTT
TRBV7-2	TRBD1	-	TRBJ2-4	CASRSDRAQRNIQYF	TGTGCCAGCAGGTCGGACAGGGCCCAAAGGAACATTCAGTACTTC
TRBV5-4	-	-	TRBJ1-2	CASSSESVRRARGYTF	TGTGCCAGCAGCTCCGAGAGCGTACGACGGGCTCGTGGCTACACCTTC
TRBV4-3	-	-	TRBJ1-5	CASSQDARGLSNQPQHF	TGCGCCAGCAGCCAAGACGCCCGGGGGCTAAGCAATCAGCCCCAGCATTTT
TRBV5-1	-	-	TRBJ2-7	CASSPDNGGEQYF	TGCGCCAGCAGCCCTGACAACGGTGGCGAGCAGTACTTC
TRBV5-1	-	-	TRBJ2-7	CASSLGAGSYEQYF	TGCGCCAGCAGCTTGGGGGCAGGGAGCTACGAGCAGTACTTC
TRBV18	TRBD1	-	TRBJ1-1	CASSPGRQGAAEAFF	TGTGCCAGCTCACCGGGACGACAGGGGGCCGCTGAAGCTTTCTTT
TRBV6-5	TRBD2	-	TRBJ2-2	CASIPGTTETGELFF	TGTGCCAGCATTCCCGGGACTACTGAAACCGGGGAGCTGTTTTTT
TRBV27	TRBD2	once	TRBJ2-3	CASSLGLAEIDTQYF	TGTGCCAGCAGTTTAGGACTAGCGGAGATAGATACGCAGTATTTT